This T cell receptor (beta chain) originates from a study of CD8 T cells in ankylosing spondylitis. Study-level findings and limits: A subset of motif variants has previously been described in the synovial fluid and blood of reactive arthritis. About 8 highly homologous variants made up a TCR beta motif, and this motif appeared characteristic of ankylosing spondylitis blood. Clones linked with disease were CD8+ and fairly uncommon in the peripheral blood. Reportedly, matched ankylosing spondylitis synovial fluid was significantly enriched for disease-linked clones.

This clonotype appeared a few times. What it recognizes is unknown. One junction end disagrees with the germline gene, perhaps due to a read error. From germline, CDR1 is SGHRS and CDR2 YFSETQ. The length of the CDR3 is 17 residues. Quantitative molecular-barcoded 5'-RACE generated the TCR beta libraries. In TCRdb, the 5' RACE reads were re-called with MiXCR into one record per CDR3 protein. The table lists a few hundred thousand distinct CDR3 sequences, around 24% of them singletons. The source material was blood, either unsorted or a sorted T cell fraction (not recorded which). This TCR was sampled from a male donor with ankylosing spondylitis. The rearrangement joins TRBV5-1 to TRBJ2-3; 8 positions agree with TRBD2. The CDR3 DNA follows: TGCGCCAGCACCAAATCTAGCGGGCCCCCCTTCACAGATACACAGTATTTT. It specifies CASTKSSGPPFTDTQYF.